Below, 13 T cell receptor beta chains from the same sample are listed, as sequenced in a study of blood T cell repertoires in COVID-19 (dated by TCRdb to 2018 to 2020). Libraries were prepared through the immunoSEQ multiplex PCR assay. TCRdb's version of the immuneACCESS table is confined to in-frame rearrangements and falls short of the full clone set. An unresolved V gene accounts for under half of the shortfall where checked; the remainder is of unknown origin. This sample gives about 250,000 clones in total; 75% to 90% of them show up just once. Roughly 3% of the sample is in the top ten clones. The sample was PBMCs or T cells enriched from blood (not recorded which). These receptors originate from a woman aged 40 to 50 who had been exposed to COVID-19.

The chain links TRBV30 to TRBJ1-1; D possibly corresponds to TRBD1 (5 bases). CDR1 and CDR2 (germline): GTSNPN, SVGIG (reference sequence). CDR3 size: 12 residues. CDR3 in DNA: TGTGGGGGGGGACGGTCGAACACTGAAGCTTTCTTT. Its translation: CGGGRSNTEAFF. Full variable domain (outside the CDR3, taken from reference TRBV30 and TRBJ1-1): SQTIHQWPATLVQPVGSPLSLECTVEGTSNPNLYWYRQAAGRGLQLLFYSVGIGQISSEVPQNLSASRPQDRQFILSSKKLLLSDSGFYLCGGGRSNTEAFFGQGTRLTVV.

The chain's CDR3 is CASSAFRGEQFF. CDR3 nucleotide sequence: TGTGCCAGCAGTGCTTTTCGAGGTGAGCAGTTCTTC. V is TRBV2 and J is TRBJ2-1; D unclear. Germline V gives CDR1 SNHLY, CDR2 FYNNEI. V was cut by 4 bases and J by 9 bases, with 10 bases left in between. The CDR3 sequence is 12 residues long.

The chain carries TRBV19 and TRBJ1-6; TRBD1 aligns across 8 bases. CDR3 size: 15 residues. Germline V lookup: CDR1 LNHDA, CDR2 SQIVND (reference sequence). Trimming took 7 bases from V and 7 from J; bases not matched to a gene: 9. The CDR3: CASKSDRDRNSPLHF. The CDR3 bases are TGTGCCAGTAAGTCTGACCGGGACAGGAATTCACCCCTCCACTTT.

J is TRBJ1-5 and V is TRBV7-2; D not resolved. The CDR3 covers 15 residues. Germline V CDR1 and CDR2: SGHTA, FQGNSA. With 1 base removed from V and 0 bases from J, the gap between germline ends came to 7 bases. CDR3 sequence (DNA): TGTGCCAGCAGCTTAGTGGGAGGTAGCAATCAGCCCCAGCATTTT. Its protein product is CASSLVGGSNQPQHF.

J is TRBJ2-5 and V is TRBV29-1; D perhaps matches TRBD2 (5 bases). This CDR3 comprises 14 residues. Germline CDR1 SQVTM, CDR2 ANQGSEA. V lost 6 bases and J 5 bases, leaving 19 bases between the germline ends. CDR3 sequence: CSVGKRRGSETQYF. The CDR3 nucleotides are TGCAGCGTAGGCAAGCGGAGAGGGTCGGAGACCCAGTACTTC.

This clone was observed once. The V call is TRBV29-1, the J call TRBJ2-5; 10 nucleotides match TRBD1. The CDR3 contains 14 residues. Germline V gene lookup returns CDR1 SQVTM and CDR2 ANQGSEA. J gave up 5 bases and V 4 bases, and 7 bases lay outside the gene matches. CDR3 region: CSVGPGQGRETQYF. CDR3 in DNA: TGCAGCGTTGGACCGGGACAGGGGAGGGAGACCCAGTACTTC.

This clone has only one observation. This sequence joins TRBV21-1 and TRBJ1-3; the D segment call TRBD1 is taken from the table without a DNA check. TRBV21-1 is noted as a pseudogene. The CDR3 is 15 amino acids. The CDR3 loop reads CASSKSGGGGNTIYF. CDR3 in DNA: TGTGCCAGCAGCAAGTCAGGGGGAGGTGGAAACACCATATATTTT.

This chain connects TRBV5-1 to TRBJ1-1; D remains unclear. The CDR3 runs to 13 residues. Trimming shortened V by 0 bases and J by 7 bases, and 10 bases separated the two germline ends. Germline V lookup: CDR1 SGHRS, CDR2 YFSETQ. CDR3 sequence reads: CASSLEGGNEAFF. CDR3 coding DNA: TGCGCCAGCAGCTTGGAGGGCGGGAATGAAGCTTTCTTT.

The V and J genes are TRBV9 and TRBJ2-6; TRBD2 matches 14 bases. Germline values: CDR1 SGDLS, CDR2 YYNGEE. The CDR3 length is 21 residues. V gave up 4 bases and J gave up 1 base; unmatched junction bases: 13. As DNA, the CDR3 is TGTGCCAGCAGCCCCTACGAGGGACTAGCGGGAGTTGGTTCTGGGGCCAACGTCCTGACTTTC. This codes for CASSPYEGLAGVGSGANVLTF.

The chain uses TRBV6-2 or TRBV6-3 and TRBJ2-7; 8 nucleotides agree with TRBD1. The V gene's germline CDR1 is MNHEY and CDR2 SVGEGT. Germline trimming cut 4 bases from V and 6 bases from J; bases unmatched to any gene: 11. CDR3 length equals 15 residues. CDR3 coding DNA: TGTGCCAGCAGTTTCGAGACAGGGGTCTCGCGCGAGCAGTACTTC. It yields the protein CASSFETGVSREQYF.

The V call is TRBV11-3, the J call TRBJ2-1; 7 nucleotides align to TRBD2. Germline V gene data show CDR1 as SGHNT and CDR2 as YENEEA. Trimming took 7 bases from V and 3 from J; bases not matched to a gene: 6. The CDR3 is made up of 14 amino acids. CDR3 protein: CASTREGDYNEQFF. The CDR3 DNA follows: TGTGCCAGCACTAGGGAGGGCGACTACAATGAGCAGTTCTTC.

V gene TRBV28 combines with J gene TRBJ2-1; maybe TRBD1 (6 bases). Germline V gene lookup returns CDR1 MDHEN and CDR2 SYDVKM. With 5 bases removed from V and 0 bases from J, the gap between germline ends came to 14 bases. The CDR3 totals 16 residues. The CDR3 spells CASSARGGDSYNEQFF. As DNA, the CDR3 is TGTGCCAGCAGTGCGCGAGGGGGAGACTCCTACAATGAGCAGTTCTTC.

Here the CDR3 reads CASSGGNEQFF. CDR3 in DNA: TGTGCCAGCAGTGGCGGCAATGAGCAGTTCTTC. The chain couples TRBV25-1 to TRBJ2-1; D is uncertain. CDR3 size: 11 residues. Germline V gene data show CDR1 as MGHDK and CDR2 as SYGVNS. V was shortened by 4 bases and J by 6 bases, with 4 bases between the two germline ends.